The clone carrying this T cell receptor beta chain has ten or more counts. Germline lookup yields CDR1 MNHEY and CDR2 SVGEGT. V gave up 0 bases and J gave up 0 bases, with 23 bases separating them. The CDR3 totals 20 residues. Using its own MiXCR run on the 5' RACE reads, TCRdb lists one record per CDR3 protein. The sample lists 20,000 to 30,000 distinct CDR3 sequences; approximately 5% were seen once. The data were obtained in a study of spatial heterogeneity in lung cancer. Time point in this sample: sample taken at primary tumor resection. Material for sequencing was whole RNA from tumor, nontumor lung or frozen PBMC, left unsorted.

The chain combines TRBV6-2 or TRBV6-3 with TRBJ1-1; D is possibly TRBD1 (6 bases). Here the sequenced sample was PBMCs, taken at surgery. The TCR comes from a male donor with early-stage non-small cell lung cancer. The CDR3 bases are TGTGCCAGCAGTTACTCGGGCAGGGGCGGGAACCGTTACATGAACACTGAAGCTTTCTTT. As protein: CASSYSGRGGNRYMNTEAFF.